The 27 T cell receptor beta chains presented below share a single source sample, sequenced in a study of T cells after posttransplantation cyclophosphamide. The protocol was immunoSEQ multiplex PCR, while the TCRdb copy is restricted to in-frame clones and leaves out a portion. The sample holds about 2,500 clones, more than 65% seen once. The sample was PBMCs. The receptors were gathered from a man between 25 and 39 years old with a blood cancer, CMV-positive, and with a related stem cell donor.

V usage is TRBV4-3 and J usage is TRBJ2-5, with D possibly TRBD2 on 7 matching bases. The V end was cut by 0 bases, the J end by 5 bases, with 22 bases between. Germline assignment: CDR1 LGHNA and CDR2 YSLEER. The CDR3 is 18 residues long. The CDR3 coding sequence is TGCGCCAGCAGCCAAGATTTAAGGGGGGGTCTGTTGGACGAGACCCAGTACTTC. This gives the protein CASSQDLRGGLLDETQYF.

The chain couples TRBV19 to TRBJ2-1; TRBD1 might be the D (6 bases). This CDR3 is built from 14 residues. Germline V gene lookup returns CDR1 LNHDA and CDR2 SQIVND (reference sequence). Trimming left V 4 bases short and J 9 bases short, with 16 bases between. In DNA form, the CDR3 reads TGTGCCAGTAGTACCTCTCAGGGGATCGGTGAGCAGTTCTTC. Its protein is CASSTSQGIGEQFF.

The V gene is TRBV2, the J gene TRBJ2-4; TRBD1 agrees at 9 bases. The CDR3 has 18 amino acids. Germline CDR1 and CDR2: SNHLY and FYNNEI. J was trimmed by 0 bases and V by 5 bases; bases with no gene match: 11. The CDR3 sequence: CASSRTGVPTLAKNIQYF. The CDR3 coding sequence is TGTGCCAGCAGTCGGACAGGGGTCCCGACTCTAGCCAAAAACATTCAGTACTTC.

The CDR3 here is CSTRQGVRETQYF. The DNA for the CDR3 is TGCAGCACCAGACAGGGGGTTAGGGAGACCCAGTACTTC. The chain is built from TRBV29-1 and TRBJ2-5; 9 nucleotides match TRBD1. V lost 8 bases and J lost 5; bases outside the gene matches: 9. The CDR3 has 13 amino acids. Per the germline V gene, CDR1 is SQVTM and CDR2 is ANQGSEA. The full variable domain, its missing parts supplied by reference TRBV29-1 and TRBJ2-5, is SAVISQKPSRDICQRGTSLTIQCQVDSQVTMMFWYRQQPGQSLTLIATANQGSEATYESGFVIDKFPISRPNLTFSTLTVSNMSPEDSSIYLCSTRQGVRETQYFGPGTRLLVL.

The chain recombines TRBV5-6 with TRBJ1-4; 7 bases map to TRBD1. CDR3 length: 14 amino acids. Trimming at V came to 1 base and at J to 8 bases, leaving 5 bases not matched to a gene. Germline values: CDR1 SGHDT, CDR2 YYEEEE. CDR3: CASSLRTGWEKLFF. Here the CDR3 DNA reads TGTGCCAGCAGCTTGCGGACAGGCTGGGAAAAACTGTTTTTT. The entire variable domain, with the rest obtained from reference TRBV5-6 and TRBJ1-4, is as follows: DAGVTQSPTHLIKTRGQQVTLRCSPKSGHDTVSWYQQALGQGPQFIFQYYEEEERQRGNFPDRFSGHQFPNYSSELNVNALLLGDSALYLCASSLRTGWEKLFFGSGTQLSVL.

This chain joins TRBV29-1 and TRBJ1-1; TRBD1 is a possible D gene (5 bases). Trimming left V 7 bases short and J 3 bases short, with 9 bases between. The length of the CDR3 is 11 residues. Per the germline V gene, CDR1 is SQVTM and CDR2 is ANQGSEA. The CDR3 here is CSGLRDTEAFF. In DNA form, the CDR3 reads TGCAGCGGGCTCAGGGACACTGAAGCTTTCTTT.

The chain links TRBV4-3 to TRBJ1-2, with 9 nucleotides matching TRBD1. CDR3 length: 15 amino acids. With V trimmed by 4 bases and J by 4 bases, 7 bases remained unmatched. Germline values: CDR1 LGHNA, CDR2 YSLEER. The CDR3 DNA sequence: TGCGCCAGCAGCCCCTCCCCGGACAGGGGCTATGGCTACACCTTC. Its translation: CASSPSPDRGYGYTF.

The J gene is TRBJ1-6, the V gene TRBV19; TRBD1 matches 10 bases. V lost 3 bases and J lost 9; bases outside the gene matches: 8. The CDR3 sequence is 16 residues long. Germline V gives CDR1 LNHDA, CDR2 SQIVND (reference sequence). The CDR3 is CASSISTGGVGSPLHF. The CDR3 DNA is TGTGCCAGTAGTATCTCGACAGGGGGCGTCGGTTCACCCCTCCACTTT.

CDR3 in DNA: TGTGCCAGTAGTACCCCTATCAACAGGGTTTACAATGAGCAGTTCTTC. Translating it yields CASSTPINRVYNEQFF. The chain recombines TRBV19 with TRBJ2-1, with D possibly matching TRBD1 (6 bases). V dropped 4 bases and J dropped 4 bases, with 17 bases sitting between them. The CDR3 covers 16 residues. Looked up from germline, CDR1 is LNHDA and CDR2 is SQIVND (reference sequence).

This sequence joins TRBV29-1 and TRBJ2-7, with D unresolved. This CDR3 is 12 amino acids long. V was clipped by 5 bases and J by 7 bases, with 15 bases between them. The germline gives CDR1 SQVTM, CDR2 ANQGSEA. The DNA for the CDR3 is TGCAGCGTTTCAGTTGGGCGCCGAGAGCAGTACTTC. Translated, it gives CSVSVGRREQYF.

The gene calls are TRBV6-6 and TRBJ1-2; D is perhaps TRBD1 (6 bases). This CDR3 region has 12 residues. Trimming took 10 bases from V and 3 from J, leaving 12 bases between them. Per the germline V gene, CDR1 is MNHNY and CDR2 is SVGAGI (reference sequence). CDR3 sequence (DNA): TGTGCCACCCGGGAGGGGGACTATGGCTACACCTTC. Translating gives CATREGDYGYTF.

The rearrangement joins TRBV4-3 to TRBJ2-7; tentative D call: TRBD2 (5 bases). Germline loops: CDR1 LGHNA, CDR2 YSLEER. Trimming stripped 0 bases from V and 2 bases from J, with 14 bases between. This CDR3 has 16 residues. CDR3 protein: CASSQERLAFAYEQYF. DNA of the CDR3: TGCGCCAGCAGCCAAGAGAGATTAGCGTTTGCCTACGAGCAGTACTTC.

The chain has TRBV2 and TRBJ1-1; 7 bases line up with TRBD1. CDR3 length equals 13 residues. Germline V gives CDR1 SNHLY, CDR2 FYNNEI. The J segment lost 2 bases and the V segment lost 6 bases, leaving 3 bases of the junction unmatched. CDR3 amino acids: CASRTGLNTEAFF. CDR3 sequence (DNA): TGTGCCAGCAGGACAGGGCTAAACACTGAAGCTTTCTTT.

V and J are TRBV5-1 and TRBJ1-4; perhaps TRBD1 as D (5 bases). The germline gives CDR1 SGHRS, CDR2 YFSETQ. V was trimmed by 0 bases and J by 5 bases, leaving 11 bases between them. The CDR3 has 15 amino acids. For the CDR3, the DNA is TGCGCCAGCAGCTTGGATGTGACAGCAAATGAAAAACTGTTTTTT. It is translated as CASSLDVTANEKLFF. Combining the CDR3 with reference TRBV5-1 and TRBJ1-4 gives the whole variable domain KAGVTQTPRYLIKTRGQQVTLSCSPISGHRSVSWYQQTPGQGLQFLFEYFSETQRNKGNFPGRFSGRQFSNSRSEMNVSTLELGDSALYLCASSLDVTANEKLFFGSGTQLSVL.

J is TRBJ2-6 and V is TRBV6-5; TRBD2 matches 7 bases. J was trimmed by 4 bases and V by 8 bases; bases with no gene match: 8. Germline V gene lookup returns CDR1 MNHEY and CDR2 SVGAGI. The CDR3 length is 15 residues. The CDR3 nucleotides read TGTGCCAGCCGGCGGGCGGGGGACGGGGCCAACGTCCTGACTTTC. Translating it yields CASRRAGDGANVLTF.

This clone came up a few times. One base away lies a much larger clone, so this may be a sequencing read error. V gene TRBV10-1 combines with J gene TRBJ2-1, with 9 nucleotides matching TRBD2. The CDR3 loop spans 16 amino acids. V shed 6 bases and J 2 bases; nucleotides not matched to a gene: 8. Germline V gene sequence: CDR1 WNHNN, CDR2 SYGVQD (reference sequence). CDR3 loop: CASSQFGGGAYNEQFF. The CDR3 DNA follows: TGCGCCAGCAGCCAATTTGGCGGGGGGGCCTACAATGAGCAGTTCTTC.

This chain uses TRBV28 with TRBJ2-1, with 13 bases fitting TRBD2. The CDR3 is 13 amino acids. Germline V gene sequence: CDR1 MDHEN, CDR2 SYDVKM. V shed 9 bases, J shed 6 bases, and the junction held 2 bases outside the gene matches. The CDR3 region has the DNA TGTGCCAGTGGACTAGCGGGAGTCAATGAGCAGTTCTTC. The encoded protein is CASGLAGVNEQFF.

The table lists this clone with a few counts. V usage is TRBV4-3 and J usage is TRBJ2-3, with D hard to call. Per the germline V gene, CDR1 is LGHNA and CDR2 is YSLEER. Trimming cost V 0 bases and J 5 bases, with 9 bases left between them. The CDR3 runs 14 residues. DNA of the CDR3: TGCGCCAGCAGCCAAGACAGTGATGGAGATACGCAGTATTTT. The encoded protein is CASSQDSDGDTQYF.

V is TRBV7-9 and J is TRBJ2-1; TRBD2 agrees at 10 bases. The V and J ends lost 0 bases and 8 bases, in that order; junction bases with no gene match: 10. The germline V gene encodes CDR1 SEHNR and CDR2 FQNEAQ (reference sequence). This CDR3 is 17 amino acids long. DNA of the CDR3: TGTGCCAGCAGCTTAGCGGCTAGCGGGAGCATCGTGGATGAGCAGTTCTTC. It yields the protein CASSLAASGSIVDEQFF.

This clone showed up just once. The chain links TRBV19 to TRBJ2-7, with D possibly being TRBD2 (5 bases). CDR3 length: 15 amino acids. V was trimmed by 8 bases and J by 0 bases, leaving 17 bases between them. Looked up from germline, CDR1 is LNHDA and CDR2 is SQIVND (reference sequence). The chain's CDR3 is CASGGIGVRSYEQYF. CDR3 nucleotides: TGTGCCAGTGGAGGCATTGGGGTACGCTCCTACGAGCAGTACTTC.

By share of the sample, this clone is medium-sized. The V call is TRBV27, the J call TRBJ1-4, with 7 bases lining up with TRBD1. The germline V gene encodes CDR1 MNHEY and CDR2 SMNVEV (reference sequence). The CDR3 runs 14 residues. Trimming at V came to 8 bases and at J to 6 bases, leaving 9 bases not matched to a gene. CDR3 sequence (DNA): TGTGCCAGCTCGGAAGAGGGGGCGGATGAAAAACTGTTTTTT. Encoded protein: CASSEEGADEKLFF.

The gene calls are TRBV7-9 and TRBJ1-3; maybe TRBD1 (5 bases). There are 17 residues in the CDR3. Trimming cost V 2 bases and J 0 bases, with 14 bases left between them. The germline gives CDR1 SEHNR, CDR2 FQNEAQ (reference sequence). The CDR3 nucleotides are TGTGCCAGCAGCTTATATTCTGGGGCAGGCTCTGGAAACACCATATATTTT. This sequence encodes CASSLYSGAGSGNTIYF.

This chain uses TRBV7-2 with TRBJ2-2, with 7 positions matching TRBD2. Unmatched junction bases numbered 5, after V lost 1 base and J lost 3 bases. Looked up from germline, CDR1 is SGHTA and CDR2 is FQGNSA. The CDR3 runs 16 residues. CDR3 sequence reads: CASSLGEGGYTGELFF. Written as DNA, the CDR3 is TGTGCCAGCAGCTTAGGGGAGGGAGGCTACACCGGGGAGCTGTTTTTT.

V gene TRBV18 combines with J gene TRBJ1-2, with TRBD1 matching over 7 bases. The CDR3 is made up of 17 amino acids. With V trimmed by 2 bases and J by 0 bases, 9 bases remained unmatched. Germline V gene data show CDR1 as KGHSH and CDR2 as LQKENI. DNA for the CDR3: TGTGCCAGCTCACCAGATCGTGGACAGGATCCTAACTATGGCTACACCTTC. Translating it yields CASSPDRGQDPNYGYTF.

This clone is a singleton in its sample. The chain has TRBV7-2 and TRBJ2-1; 8 nucleotides match TRBD1. This CDR3 has 16 residues. Germline V gene lookup returns CDR1 SGHTA and CDR2 FQGNSA. Trimming at V came to 1 base and at J to 4 bases, leaving 6 bases not matched to a gene. The CDR3 DNA is TGTGCCAGCAGCTTAGTGGGTCAGGGGGCATACAATGAGCAGTTCTTC. Encoded protein: CASSLVGQGAYNEQFF. The full variable domain, rest sourced from reference TRBV7-2 and TRBJ2-1, is GAGVSQSPSNKVTEKGKDVELRCDPISGHTALYWYRQSLGQGLEFLIYFQGNSAPDKSGLPSDRFSAERTGGSVSTLTIQRTQQEDSAVYLCASSLVGQGAYNEQFFGPGTRLTVL.

Only one count was recorded for this clone. The V call is TRBV29-1, the J call TRBJ1-3; TRBD1 is a possible D gene (5 bases). CDR3 length: 16 amino acids. V was shortened by 5 bases and J by 4 bases, with 21 bases between the two germline ends. Per germline, CDR1 SQVTM and CDR2 ANQGSEA. The CDR3, as DNA: TGCAGCGTTCCTTTCTTCAGGGTCCGACGGGGAAACACCATATATTTT. As protein: CSVPFFRVRRGNTIYF. The variable domain in full, with the rest retrieved from reference TRBV29-1 and TRBJ1-3, is SAVISQKPSRDICQRGTSLTIQCQVDSQVTMMFWYRQQPGQSLTLIATANQGSEATYESGFVIDKFPISRPNLTFSTLTVSNMSPEDSSIYLCSVPFFRVRRGNTIYFGEGSWLTVV.

V is TRBV20-1 and J is TRBJ1-1; D not certain. Trimming took 3 bases from V and 11 from J, leaving 13 bases between them. Germline loops: CDR1 DFQATT, CDR2 SNEGSKA (reference sequence). This CDR3 has 11 amino acids. Here the CDR3 reads CSASSVETAFF. The DNA of the CDR3 is TGCAGTGCTAGTTCGGTCGAAACGGCTTTCTTT.